This TCR beta chain was observed in a study of OX40 agonist ivuxolimab in advanced cancers. Study-wide context: Patients received intravenous ivuxolimab every 2 weeks at 0.01 to 10 mg/kg. The mean age was approximately 56 years, ranging from 23 to 79, with around four fifths of participants male.

CDR3 length equals 14 residues. Losses at the gene ends were 0 bases for V and 5 bases for J; bases not matched to a gene: 4. CDR1 and CDR2 (germline): SGHTS, YDEGEE. The study, taken as a whole, reports: Averaging showed that CD8+ T cells had more expanded clones than CD4+ did. Clonal expansion was among the lowest in partial responders at 0.1-3.0 mg/kg, especially CD8+.

As concerns this clone: Its antigen is unknown.

Sequenced by immunoSEQ multiplex PCR; TCRdb stores in-frame clones only, minus some. Here the sample spans approximately 60,000 clones, 65% to 80% being singletons. Sequences were derived from CD4+ or CD8+ T cells sorted from blood, sampled in a trial of the OX40 agonist ivuxolimab. J is TRBJ1-1 and V is TRBV5-8, with 7 positions matching TRBD1. This clonotype was sampled from an adult with an advanced solid tumor such as melanoma, head and neck, liver or kidney cancer. CDR3 in amino acids: CASSLDDRDTEAFF. For the CDR3, the DNA is TGTGCCAGCAGCTTGGACGACAGGGATACTGAAGCTTTCTTT.